The 22 T cell receptor beta chains reported below all come from one sample, sequenced in a study of T-cell reconstitution after alpha-beta-depleted transplantation in children. Preparation of the TCRbeta library involved a method that used unique molecular identifiers. TCRdb independently ran MiXCR on the PCR reads; one entry per CDR3 protein. The sample lists more than 200,000 distinct CDR3 sequences, 7% to 9% occurring once. This specimen consisted of PBMCs, mostly from graft donor cells, obtained 360 days after TCRalphabeta/CD19-depleted stem cell transplant. The source is a male patient between 2 and 15 years old who had a stem cell transplant for acute myeloid leukemia, so the T cells may come from the graft donor.

This clonotype appeared many times. The chain combines TRBV24-1 with TRBJ2-3; D possibly corresponds to TRBD2 (5 bases). Looked up from germline, CDR1 is KGHDR and CDR2 is SFDVKD. The CDR3 totals 14 residues. V was shortened by 9 bases and J by 1 base, with 13 bases between the two germline ends. CDR3 in amino acids: CATARGFGTDTQYF. As DNA, the CDR3 is TGTGCCACCGCACGCGGGTTCGGCACAGATACGCAGTATTTT.

This clonotype was detected a few times. This rearrangement joins TRBV25-1 to TRBJ1-4; TRBD1 is a possible D gene (5 bases). V shed 3 bases and J shed 10 bases, with 15 bases lying between them. This CDR3 has 14 residues. The germline gives CDR1 MGHDK, CDR2 SYGVNS. Here the CDR3 DNA reads TGTGCCAGCAGTGAGGTTGATCGAAGGGGAAAACTGTTTTTT. This encodes CASSEVDRRGKLFF. The full variable domain, completed using reference TRBV25-1 and TRBJ1-4, is EADIYQTPRYLVIGTGKKITLECSQTMGHDKMYWYQQDPGMELHLIHYSYGVNSTEKGDLSSESTVSRIRTEHFPLTLESARPSHTSQYLCASSEVDRRGKLFFGSGTQLSVL.

V and J are TRBV6-5 and TRBJ1-6, with D possibly TRBD1 on 5 matching bases. Germline V gene data show CDR1 as MNHEY and CDR2 as SVGAGI. CDR3 length equals 17 residues. V was trimmed by 0 bases and J by 7 bases, leaving 16 bases between them. The CDR3 protein is CASSYSGLSSANSPLHF. DNA for the CDR3: TGTGCCAGCAGTTACTCGGGGCTGTCGAGTGCCAATTCACCCCTCCACTTT.

This clonotype was found many times. The chain has TRBV6-5 and TRBJ2-7; D is unresolved. CDR1 and CDR2 (germline): MNHEY, SVGAGI. The germline V and J ends were trimmed by 2 bases and 4 bases, with 15 bases remaining between them. This CDR3 comprises 15 residues. The CDR3, as DNA: TGTGCCAGCAGTTACAGTCTTGCGTTCACGTACGAGCAGTACTTC. Translated: CASSYSLAFTYEQYF.

This chain joins TRBV5-1 and TRBJ2-7; possibly TRBD1 for D (6 bases). CDR1 is SGHRS and CDR2 is YFSETQ in the germline V gene. The CDR3 runs to 13 residues. V was trimmed by 3 bases and J by 6 bases, leaving 13 bases between them. CDR3 nucleotides: TGCGCCAGCAGCTACCAAGCAGGGGCCGAGCAGTACGTC. Amino acids: CASSYQAGAEQYV.

This clonotype was observed at least ten times. This chain connects TRBV10-3 to TRBJ2-5; 9 nucleotides agree with TRBD1. This CDR3 has 17 residues. Germline loops: CDR1 ENHRY, CDR2 SYGVKD. V lost 4 bases to trimming and J lost 5 bases; unmatched junction nucleotides: 14. The CDR3 region is CAISALADRGGMETQYF. The CDR3, as DNA: TGTGCCATCAGTGCCCTCGCGGACAGGGGAGGTATGGAGACCCAGTACTTC.

This clonotype was recorded at least ten times. The CDR3 loop reads CATSDFSGNEQFF. The CDR3 DNA sequence: TGTGCCACCAGTGATTTTAGCGGCAATGAGCAGTTCTTC. This chain uses TRBV24-1 with TRBJ2-1, with D possibly being TRBD2 (6 bases). Trimming took off 1 base at V and 6 bases at J, with 6 bases between the two ends. The V gene's germline CDR1 is KGHDR and CDR2 SFDVKD. The CDR3 is 13 amino acids.

This sequence joins TRBV4-1 and TRBJ2-5, with 7 bases that match TRBD2. Germline CDR1 MGHRA, CDR2 YSYEKL. This CDR3 is built from 14 residues. V was clipped by 1 base and J by 14 bases; unmatched bases: 13. CDR3 sequence (DNA): TGCGCCAGCAGCCAAGTCTCCCCTAGCGGCCGCTACTACTTC. Amino acids: CASSQVSPSGRYYF.

V usage is TRBV18 and J usage is TRBJ2-3; weak D call: TRBD2 (5 bases). CDR3 length: 16 residues. Germline V gives CDR1 KGHSH, CDR2 LQKENI. The V gene lost 3 bases and the J gene lost 5 bases, with 18 bases spanning the gap. CDR3 loop: CASSPPPRVLGDTQYF. The CDR3 coding sequence is TGTGCCAGCTCACCTCCCCCGAGGGTGCTTGGAGATACGCAGTATTTT.

This clonotype has ten or more counts. This sequence joins TRBV12-3 or TRBV12-4 and TRBJ1-5, with D perhaps matching TRBD1 (5 bases). Trimming took 2 bases from V and 7 from J, leaving 9 bases between them. This CDR3 comprises 13 residues. Here the CDR3 reads CASSLSDRQPQHF. The CDR3 coding sequence is TGTGCCAGCAGTTTATCCGACAGACAGCCCCAGCATTTT.

This clonotype has only a few counts. This chain connects TRBV29-1 to TRBJ1-2; no clear D. CDR1 is SQVTM and CDR2 is ANQGSEA in the germline V gene. V was pared by 4 bases and J by 0 bases, with 6 bases between. The CDR3 spans 12 residues. CDR3 DNA: TGCAGCGTTGGGGGTGCTAACTATGGCTACACCTTC. Translating it yields CSVGGANYGYTF.

The V call is TRBV21-1, the J call TRBJ2-1; the table's D call of TRBD2 was not tested on the DNA. TRBV21-1 is tagged as a pseudogene. CDR3 size: 15 residues. For the CDR3, the DNA is TGTGCCAGCCCCCCCCGAGCCATTTCCTACAATGAGCAGTTCTTC. Its translation: CASPPRAISYNEQFF.

The rearrangement uses TRBV12-3 or TRBV12-4 and TRBJ1-1; D is undetermined. Trimming stripped 3 bases from V and 5 bases from J, with 13 bases between. The CDR3 is 14 amino acids. The CDR3 region is CASSFVSRTTEAFF. The DNA of the CDR3 is TGTGCCAGCAGTTTCGTTTCCAGGACGACTGAAGCTTTCTTT.

CDR3 nucleotides: TGCAGTGCTGACAATCGACTAGCGGGAGGGCCCTTACAAGAGACCCAGTACTTC. Translated: CSADNRLAGGPLQETQYF. V usage is TRBV20-1 and J usage is TRBJ2-5; 14 bases map to TRBD2. From germline, CDR1 is DFQATT and CDR2 SNEGSKA (reference sequence). The V gene end was trimmed by 5 bases and the J gene end by 2 bases; junction bases not matched to a gene: 13. The CDR3 is 18 amino acids.

This clonotype was observed many times. An end of the junction differs from the germline gene, which may be a read error. V is TRBV4-1 and J is TRBJ2-2; D is undetermined. Per germline, CDR1 MGHRA and CDR2 YSYEKL. The CDR3 length is 14 residues. As DNA, the CDR3 is TGCGCCAGCACCCAAGTGGAGTACACCGGGGAGCTGTTTTTT. Protein product: CASTQVEYTGELFF.

There are a few counts of this clonotype. This chain links TRBV5-1 with TRBJ1-5; 7 nucleotides match TRBD1. The V and J ends lost 0 bases and 3 bases, in that order; junction bases with no gene match: 3. Germline-derived CDR1 and CDR2 are SGHRS and YFSETQ. The CDR3 sequence is 15 residues long. The CDR3 protein is CASSLVGQPNQPQHF. The CDR3 region has the DNA TGCGCCAGCAGCTTGGTGGGACAGCCCAATCAGCCCCAGCATTTT.

On this clonotype: Given the absence of the conserved phenylalanine or tryptophan at the CDR3 end, a read error is likely. The CDR3 nucleotides read TGCAGTGCTCGCCGGGTCAAAGGGAGCACTGAAGCTTTCTAT. It encodes CSARRVKGSTEAFY. The chain has TRBV20-1 and TRBJ1-1; D not certain. In germline, CDR1 is DFQATT, CDR2 SNEGSKA (reference sequence). The CDR3 sequence is 14 residues long. The V and J ends lost 5 bases and 4 bases respectively, with 17 bases between them.

This clonotype has just a few counts. The chain links TRBV11-1 to TRBJ2-5; TRBD2 agrees at 12 bases. The CDR3 is made up of 19 amino acids. J lost 1 base, V lost 5 bases, and 14 bases had no gene match. From germline, CDR1 is SGHAT and CDR2 FQDESV (reference sequence). The CDR3 DNA is TGTGCCAGCAGCCCCTTGGCTCCTAGCGGGGGGGCGGGCCAAGAGACCCAGTACTTC. This translates into CASSPLAPSGGAGQETQYF.

There are a few counts of this clonotype. The chain links TRBV27 to TRBJ1-5, with TRBD1 matching over 12 bases. V lost 3 bases, J lost 2 bases, and 14 bases stayed unmatched. Germline CDR1 is MNHEY and CDR2 is SMNVEV (reference sequence). This CDR3 is 20 amino acids long. The CDR3 nucleotides are TGTGCCAGCAGTTTGGCGCGGGGACAGGGGGCAGTTAAGGGCAATCAGCCCCAGCATTTT. It encodes CASSLARGQGAVKGNQPQHF.

This clonotype was detected a few times. This chain joins TRBV2 and TRBJ2-7, with no clear D. Germline V gene lookup returns CDR1 SNHLY and CDR2 FYNNEI. The CDR3 extends over 13 amino acids. V lost 3 bases to trimming and J lost 1 base, with 7 bases between them. The CDR3 DNA sequence: TGTGCCAGCAGTGACAGCAGATCCTACGAGCAGTACTTC. Translation gives CASSDSRSYEQYF. The full variable domain, in which reference TRBV2 and TRBJ2-7 provide the parts outside the CDR3, is EPEVTQTPSHQVTQMGQEVILRCVPISNHLYFYWYRQILGQKVEFLVSFYNNEISEKSEIFDDQFSVERPDGSNFTLKIRSTKLEDSAMYFCASSDSRSYEQYFGPGTRLTVT.

This clonotype was picked up a small number of times. The chain uses TRBV5-1 and TRBJ2-4; 7 nucleotides line up with TRBD2. This CDR3 region has 23 residues. CDR1 is SGHRS and CDR2 is YFSETQ in the germline V gene. V lost 1 base and J lost 1; bases outside the gene matches: 26. The CDR3 DNA reads TGCGCCAGCAGCTTGTCATGGCTAGCGGAGTCCATTCCGCTTCAATCGGCCAAAAACATTCAGTACTTC. As protein: CASSLSWLAESIPLQSAKNIQYF.

This clonotype was counted many times. This chain uses TRBV7-2 with TRBJ1-1, with a possible D match to TRBD1 (5 bases). CDR3 length: 17 amino acids. Trimming left V 1 base short and J 0 bases short, with 15 bases between. Germline V lookup: CDR1 SGHTA, CDR2 FQGNSA. The CDR3 reads CASSLVRGASVNTEAFF. The CDR3 nucleotides read TGTGCCAGCAGCTTAGTCCGGGGCGCTAGCGTGAACACTGAAGCTTTCTTT.